This T cell receptor (beta chain) was observed in a study of blood T cell repertoires in COVID-19. The protocol was immunoSEQ multiplex PCR, while the TCRdb copy is restricted to in-frame clones and leaves out a portion. The repertoire holds approximately 96,000 clones, approximately 81% seen once, with approximately 12% in the top ten. The clonotype comes from a woman older than 75 with acute or convalescent COVID-19. The source material was peripheral blood.

DNA for the CDR3: TGTGCCAGCAGTTATCCGGACAGGGCGGATGAAAAACTGTTTTTT. Amino acid sequence: CASSYPDRADEKLFF. The chain links TRBV6-6 to TRBJ1-4; 8 bases are a match to TRBD1. V shed 3 bases and J 6 bases; nucleotides not matched to a gene: 6. This CDR3 comprises 15 residues. Germline lookup yields CDR1 MNHNY and CDR2 SVGAGI (reference sequence).